Following are 27 T cell receptor beta chains from one sample sequenced in a study of OX40 agonist ivuxolimab in advanced cancers. The protocol was immunoSEQ multiplex PCR, while the TCRdb copy is restricted to in-frame clones and leaves out a portion. Here the sample spans approximately 57,000 clones, 65% to 85% being singletons. The sample was CD4+ or CD8+ T cells sorted from blood, taken in a trial of the OX40 agonist ivuxolimab. These receptor sequences come from an adult with an advanced solid tumor such as melanoma, head and neck, liver or kidney cancer.

The chain uses TRBV11-2 and TRBJ1-5, with no clear D. V lost 1 base and J lost 7, with 11 bases in between. Germline assignment: CDR1 SGHAT and CDR2 FQNNGV. The CDR3 covers 14 residues. Here the CDR3 reads CASSLGGLRQPQHF. In nucleotides, the CDR3 is TGTGCCAGCAGCTTAGGGGGTTTGCGGCAGCCCCAGCATTTT.

The rearrangement joins TRBV28 to TRBJ2-7; D unclear. The CDR3 extends over 12 amino acids. Trimming shortened V by 7 bases and J by 0 bases, and 7 bases separated the two germline ends. CDR1 is MDHEN and CDR2 is SYDVKM in the germline V gene. CDR3 in DNA: TGTGCCAGCAAGGCCACCTCCTACGAGCAGTACTTC. It yields the protein CASKATSYEQYF.

The chain employs TRBV7-3 and TRBJ2-2; no clear D gene. The germline V and J ends were trimmed by 5 bases and 13 bases, with 17 bases remaining between them. The V gene's germline CDR1 is SGHTA and CDR2 FQGTGA. There are 13 residues in the CDR3. Here the CDR3 reads CASSPSPPGSLFF. The CDR3 DNA reads TGTGCCAGCAGCCCCAGCCCCCCCGGTTCGCTGTTTTTT.

The rearrangement uses TRBV7-3 and TRBJ2-3; a weak D match, TRBD2 (5 bases). Between the trimmed V and J ends, which lost 5 bases and 3 bases, there was a span of 12 bases. Germline values: CDR1 SGHTA, CDR2 FQGTGA. This CDR3 has 14 residues. As DNA, the CDR3 is TGTGCCAGCAGCCCCCTAGCAAATACAGATACGCAGTATTTT. It is translated as CASSPLANTDTQYF.

The chain couples TRBV7-8 to TRBJ2-5, with D perhaps matching TRBD2 (5 bases). Trimming shortened V by 3 bases and J by 1 base, and 12 bases separated the two germline ends. Germline CDR1 reads SGHVS; CDR2 reads FQNEAQ. The CDR3 spans 15 residues. Here the CDR3 DNA reads TGTGCCAGCAGCTTCCAACTAGGAGGCCAAGAGACCCAGTACTTC. Its protein product is CASSFQLGGQETQYF.

The chain employs TRBV5-1 and TRBJ2-3; tentative D call: TRBD1 (5 bases). There are 15 residues in the CDR3. V lost 4 bases, J lost 0 bases, and 12 bases lay in between. The germline gives CDR1 SGHRS, CDR2 YFSETQ. The CDR3 DNA follows: TGCGCCAGCAGCCTCGACAGCCCGAGCACAGATACGCAGTATTTT. It translates to CASSLDSPSTDTQYF.

This chain connects TRBV28 to TRBJ1-1; possibly TRBD1 for D (5 bases). The V end was cut by 3 bases, the J end by 0 bases, with 17 bases between. The CDR3 has 17 amino acids. Germline assignment: CDR1 MDHEN and CDR2 SYDVKM. CDR3 sequence: CASSFPQKGIMNTEAFF. CDR3 nucleotide sequence: TGTGCCAGCAGTTTCCCCCAGAAGGGGATCATGAACACTGAAGCTTTCTTT.

V usage is TRBV29-1 and J usage is TRBJ2-3; D possibly matches TRBD1 or TRBD2 (6 bases each). CDR3 size: 14 residues. The germline CDR1 and CDR2 sequences are SQVTM and ANQGSEA. The ends were cut back, 7 bases at V and 0 bases at J, with 14 bases in the middle. Here the CDR3 reads CSAPGAASTDTQYF. The CDR3 nucleotides are TGCAGCGCCCCGGGGGCAGCTAGCACAGATACGCAGTATTTT.

About this clone itself: Germline and junction disagree at one end, which may indicate a read error. The V and J genes are TRBV9 and TRBJ1-3, with D possibly matching TRBD1 (6 bases). The CDR3 length is 13 residues. Germline values: CDR1 SGDLS, CDR2 YYNGEE. The CDR3 region has the DNA TGTGCCAGCAGCCCCGGAGGAGGGGGTGAATTAGGGTTT. Its protein is CASSPGGGGELGF.

The chain recombines TRBV12-5 with TRBJ1-3, with a possible D match to TRBD1 (5 bases). The CDR3 extends over 16 amino acids. CDR1 LGHNT and CDR2 FRNRAP come from the germline V gene. Between the trimmed V and J ends, which lost 2 bases and 1 base, there was a span of 12 bases. The CDR3 reads CASGLSGSLSGNTIYF. The CDR3, as DNA: TGTGCTAGTGGTTTGTCAGGGAGCTTGTCTGGAAACACCATATATTTT.

This rearrangement joins TRBV28 to TRBJ1-2; 9 nucleotides align to TRBD1. V was pared by 4 bases and J by 6 bases, with 6 bases of the junction left unmatched. The germline CDR1 and CDR2 sequences are MDHEN and SYDVKM. This CDR3 contains 14 residues. CDR3 in amino acids: CASSSSGTGHGYTF. The CDR3 bases are TGTGCCAGCAGTTCCTCGGGGACAGGGCATGGCTACACCTTC.

V and J are TRBV6-1 and TRBJ1-5; TRBD1 might be the D (5 bases). From germline, CDR1 is MNHNS and CDR2 SASEGT. This CDR3 comprises 12 residues. V lost 8 bases and J 7 bases, leaving 12 bases between the germline ends. The DNA for the CDR3 is TGTGCCAGCGGGGGGGAGGGACAGCCCCAGCATTTT. Its protein product is CASGGEGQPQHF.

V gene TRBV19 combines with J gene TRBJ2-5; 8 bases are shared with TRBD1. The V and J ends lost 5 bases and 1 base, in that order; junction bases with no gene match: 3. The length of the CDR3 is 14 residues. CDR1 and CDR2 (germline): LNHDA, SQIVND (reference sequence). The CDR3 DNA follows: TGTGCCAGTAGTGCAACAGGGGGCCAAGAGACCCAGTACTTC. This gives the protein CASSATGGQETQYF.

The rearrangement uses TRBV18 and TRBJ1-4; no clear D. The germline gives CDR1 KGHSH, CDR2 LQKENI. With 1 base removed from V and 4 bases from J, the gap between germline ends came to 16 bases. The CDR3 is made up of 17 amino acids. The CDR3, as DNA: TGTGCCAGCTCACCACGTGGCCGCGGGTCCGATAATGAAAAACTGTTTTTT. It specifies CASSPRGRGSDNEKLFF.

This rearrangement joins TRBV19 to TRBJ1-1; D gene unclear. Trimming left V 5 bases short and J 5 bases short, with 18 bases between. The CDR3 extends over 15 amino acids. Germline-derived CDR1 and CDR2 are LNHDA and SQIVND (reference sequence). The CDR3 nucleotides read TGTGCCAGTAGTCCACGAGCGGGCACAGATACTGAAGCTTTCTTT. Translating it yields CASSPRAGTDTEAFF.

This chain joins TRBV5-1 and TRBJ2-2; a weak D match, TRBD2 (5 bases). This CDR3 has 16 amino acids. V was cut by 0 bases and J by 1 base, with 10 bases left in between. Germline CDR1 and CDR2: SGHRS and YFSETQ. This CDR3 is CASSLALSGNTGELFF. As DNA, the CDR3 is TGCGCCAGCAGCTTGGCCCTCAGCGGGAACACCGGGGAGCTGTTTTTT.

This clone was detected only once. This chain links TRBV6-6 with TRBJ2-2, with TRBD2 matching over 14 bases. The germline V gene has CDR1 MNHNY and CDR2 SVGAGI (reference sequence). The CDR3 is 16 residues long. The J segment lost 7 bases and the V segment lost 4 bases, leaving 5 bases of the junction unmatched. The CDR3 DNA reads TGTGCCAGCAGTTTGACTAGCGGGAGGGCGCGCGGGGAGCTGTTTTTT. Its translation is CASSLTSGRARGELFF.

The rearrangement joins TRBV11-3 to TRBJ2-5; D gene ambiguous. V lost 1 base, J lost 1 base, and 4 bases lay in between. The CDR3 runs 13 residues. CDR1 and CDR2 from the germline V gene are SGHNT and YENEEA. The CDR3 spells CASSLGIQETQYF. The CDR3 DNA follows: TGTGCCAGCAGCTTAGGGATCCAAGAGACCCAGTACTTC. The entire variable domain, with the rest obtained from reference TRBV11-3 and TRBJ2-5, is as follows: EAGVVQSPRYKIIEKKQPVAFWCNPISGHNTLYWYLQNLGQGPELLIRYENEEAVDDSQLPKDRFSAERLKGVDSTLKIQPAELGDSAVYLCASSLGIQETQYFGPGTRLLVL.

In its sample, this clone was seen once. The rearrangement links TRBV19 to TRBJ1-2; 7 bases match TRBD1. V gave up 4 bases and J gave up 7 bases; unmatched junction bases: 6. The CDR3 totals 13 residues. Germline V gene lookup returns CDR1 LNHDA and CDR2 SQIVND (reference sequence). This CDR3 reads CASSTNRGGGYTF. The DNA for the CDR3 is TGTGCCAGTAGTACCAACAGGGGAGGTGGCTACACCTTC.

This rearrangement joins TRBV5-4 to TRBJ2-1; no clear D. CDR1 and CDR2 (germline): SGHNT, YYREEE (reference sequence). This CDR3 has 15 residues. V shed 0 bases and J shed 5 bases, with 12 bases lying between them. The CDR3 nucleotides are TGTGCCAGCAGCTTGGCCTCTACTGTCGACAATGAGCAGTTCTTC. Encoded protein: CASSLASTVDNEQFF.

The V call is TRBV19, the J call TRBJ2-6; 12 bases match TRBD1. The CDR3 length is 19 residues. Per the germline V gene, CDR1 is LNHDA and CDR2 is SQIVND (reference sequence). The junction had 15 bases not matched to a gene; V was cut back by 11 bases and J by 1 base. The CDR3 reads CAADPGTGGGLSGANVLTF. The CDR3 DNA follows: TGTGCCGCCGATCCCGGGACAGGGGGCGGGTTGTCTGGGGCCAACGTCCTGACTTTC.

The chain is built from TRBV29-1 and TRBJ2-3; D unclear. CDR1 is SQVTM and CDR2 is ANQGSEA in the germline V gene. The V end was cut by 7 bases, the J end by 5 bases, with 16 bases between. CDR3 length: 13 residues. CDR3: CSAGAPPGDTQYF. CDR3 in DNA: TGCAGCGCTGGCGCGCCCCCCGGAGATACGCAGTATTTT.

The chain is built from TRBV25-1 and TRBJ2-1; D unresolved. CDR3 length equals 12 residues. The germline gives CDR1 MGHDK, CDR2 SYGVNS. The V and J ends lost 6 bases and 5 bases respectively, with 8 bases between them. CDR3 nucleotide sequence: TGTGCCAGCAGATTCCATAACAATGAGCAGTTCTTC. Protein product: CASRFHNNEQFF.

The chain uses TRBV4-2 and TRBJ2-7; D may be TRBD1 (5 bases). Germline-derived CDR1 and CDR2 are LGHNA and YNFKEQ. The CDR3 contains 12 residues. Trimming took off 8 bases at V and 6 bases at J, with 14 bases between the two ends. The CDR3 sequence: CASGAWGAEQYF. The CDR3, as DNA: TGTGCCAGCGGGGCGTGGGGCGCCGAGCAGTACTTC.

This chain links TRBV11-3 with TRBJ2-5; D not certain. This CDR3 has 14 residues. The V gene lost 1 base and the J gene lost 7 bases, with 13 bases spanning the gap. CDR1 is SGHNT, CDR2 YENEEA, per germline. Here the CDR3 DNA reads TGTGCCAGCAGCTTAGGCGGCGAATCGGTGACCCAGTACTTC. It translates to CASSLGGESVTQYF.

V and J are TRBV5-1 and TRBJ2-2; 11 bases fit TRBD1. Trimming removed 3 bases from V and 5 bases from J; junction bases left unmatched: 6. The length of the CDR3 is 16 residues. Per the germline V gene, CDR1 is SGHRS and CDR2 is YFSETQ. DNA of the CDR3: TGCGCCAGCAGCTCCGGACAGGGGGCGCGAACCGGGGAGCTGTTTTTT. Protein product: CASSSGQGARTGELFF.

CDR3: CASSPRLAGSSTDTQYF. CDR3 in DNA: TGTGCCAGCTCACCCAGACTAGCGGGAAGTAGCACAGATACGCAGTATTTT. The genes are TRBV18 and TRBJ2-3; 11 bases fit TRBD2. Germline V lookup: CDR1 KGHSH, CDR2 LQKENI. The CDR3 contains 17 residues. V lost 3 bases to trimming and J lost 0 bases; unmatched junction nucleotides: 5.